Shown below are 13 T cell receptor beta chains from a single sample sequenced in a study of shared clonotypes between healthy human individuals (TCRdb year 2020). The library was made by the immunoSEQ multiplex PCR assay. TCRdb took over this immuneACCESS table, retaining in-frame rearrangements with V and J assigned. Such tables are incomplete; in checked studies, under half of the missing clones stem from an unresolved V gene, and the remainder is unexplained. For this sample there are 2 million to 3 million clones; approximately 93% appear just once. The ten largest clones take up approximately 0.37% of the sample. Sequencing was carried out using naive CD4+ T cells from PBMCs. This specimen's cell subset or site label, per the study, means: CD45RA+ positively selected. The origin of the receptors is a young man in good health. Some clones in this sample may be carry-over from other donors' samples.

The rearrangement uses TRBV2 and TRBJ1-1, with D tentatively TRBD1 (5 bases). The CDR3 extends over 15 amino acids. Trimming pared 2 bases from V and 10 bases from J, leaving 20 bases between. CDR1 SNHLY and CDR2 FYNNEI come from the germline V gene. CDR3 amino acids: CASSELQPGPGRAFF. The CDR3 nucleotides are TGTGCCAGCAGTGAACTGCAACCAGGGCCTGGGAGAGCTTTCTTT.

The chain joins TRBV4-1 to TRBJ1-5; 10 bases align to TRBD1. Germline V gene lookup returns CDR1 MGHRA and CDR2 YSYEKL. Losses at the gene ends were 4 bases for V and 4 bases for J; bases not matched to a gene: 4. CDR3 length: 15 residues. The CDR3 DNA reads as TGCGCCAGCAGCCCCGGACAGGGGGGGAATCAGCCCCAGCATTTT. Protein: CASSPGQGGNQPQHF.

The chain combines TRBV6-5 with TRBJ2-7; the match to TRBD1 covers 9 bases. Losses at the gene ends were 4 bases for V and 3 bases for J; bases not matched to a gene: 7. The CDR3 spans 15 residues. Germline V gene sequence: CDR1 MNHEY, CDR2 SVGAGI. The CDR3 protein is CASSSPGQGRYEQYF. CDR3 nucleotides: TGTGCCAGCAGTTCCCCGGGACAGGGCCGCTACGAGCAGTACTTC.

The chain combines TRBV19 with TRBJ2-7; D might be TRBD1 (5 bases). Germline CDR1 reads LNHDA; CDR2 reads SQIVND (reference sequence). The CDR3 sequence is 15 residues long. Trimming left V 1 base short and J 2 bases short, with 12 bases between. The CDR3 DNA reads TGTGCCAGTAGTATAGCCCTGGGGCCAACCTACGAGCAGTACTTC. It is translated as CASSIALGPTYEQYF.

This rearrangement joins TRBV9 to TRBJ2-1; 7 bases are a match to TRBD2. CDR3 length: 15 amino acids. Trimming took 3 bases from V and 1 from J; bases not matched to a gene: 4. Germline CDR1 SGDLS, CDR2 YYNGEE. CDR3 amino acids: CASSASGKSYNEQFF. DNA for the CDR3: TGTGCCAGCAGCGCCAGCGGGAAATCCTACAATGAGCAGTTCTTC.

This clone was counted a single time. CDR3 sequence reads: CASRGALRSTDTQYF. CDR3 coding DNA: TGTGCCAGCAGGGGGGCCCTCCGGTCGACAGATACGCAGTATTTT. This rearrangement joins TRBV4-2 to TRBJ2-3, with D perhaps TRBD1 (6 bases). CDR1 is LGHNA, CDR2 YNFKEQ, per germline. The CDR3 is made up of 15 amino acids. With 6 bases removed from V and 3 bases from J, the gap between germline ends came to 16 bases.

The CDR3 bases are TGCGCCAGCAGCTACAGTAAGGGGAACACTGAAGCTTTCTTT. It is translated as CASSYSKGNTEAFF. The gene calls are TRBV5-1 and TRBJ1-1; D ambiguous. Germline lookup yields CDR1 SGHRS and CDR2 YFSETQ. V was trimmed by 3 bases and J by 1 base, leaving 10 bases between them. The CDR3 loop spans 14 amino acids.

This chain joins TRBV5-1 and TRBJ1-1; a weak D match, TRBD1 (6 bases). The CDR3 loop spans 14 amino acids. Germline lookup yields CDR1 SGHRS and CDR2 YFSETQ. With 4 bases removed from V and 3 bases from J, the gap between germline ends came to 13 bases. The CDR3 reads CASSLGGHDTEAFF. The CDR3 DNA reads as TGCGCCAGCAGCCTGGGGGGCCACGACACTGAAGCTTTCTTT.

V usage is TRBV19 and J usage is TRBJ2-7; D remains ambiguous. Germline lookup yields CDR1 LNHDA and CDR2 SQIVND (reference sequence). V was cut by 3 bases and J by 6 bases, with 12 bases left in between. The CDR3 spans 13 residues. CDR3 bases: TGTGCCAGTAGTATCCCCCCTCCAGGCGAGCAGTACTTC. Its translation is CASSIPPPGEQYF.

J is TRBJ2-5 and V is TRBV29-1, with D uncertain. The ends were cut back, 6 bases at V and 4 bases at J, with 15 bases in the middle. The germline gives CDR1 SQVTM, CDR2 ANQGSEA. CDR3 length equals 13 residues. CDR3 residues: CSVGPVLGETQYF. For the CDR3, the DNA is TGCAGCGTAGGACCAGTGCTTGGAGAGACCCAGTACTTC.

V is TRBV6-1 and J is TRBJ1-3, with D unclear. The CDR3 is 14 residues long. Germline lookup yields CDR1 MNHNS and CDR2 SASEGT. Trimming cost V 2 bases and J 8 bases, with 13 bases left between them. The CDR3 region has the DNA TGTGCCAGCAGTGAATTGGCAAAGGCGGACACCATATATTTT. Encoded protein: CASSELAKADTIYF.

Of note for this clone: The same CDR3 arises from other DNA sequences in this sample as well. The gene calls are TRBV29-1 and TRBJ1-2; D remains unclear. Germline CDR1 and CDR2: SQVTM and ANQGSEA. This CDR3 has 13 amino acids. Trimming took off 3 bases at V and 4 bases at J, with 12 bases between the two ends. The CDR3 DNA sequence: TGCAGCGTTGAGGCCGGACGGGGCTATGGCTACACCTTC. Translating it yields CSVEAGRGYGYTF.

In DNA form, the CDR3 reads TGTGCCAGCAGCTTGGGGGGACAGGGACCTTCCCACGAGCAGTACTTC. This sequence encodes CASSLGGQGPSHEQYF. The chain has TRBV5-6 and TRBJ2-7; TRBD1 matches at 9 bases. Germline lookup yields CDR1 SGHDT and CDR2 YYEEEE. This CDR3 has 16 residues. Germline trimming cut 0 bases from V and 5 bases from J; bases unmatched to any gene: 9.